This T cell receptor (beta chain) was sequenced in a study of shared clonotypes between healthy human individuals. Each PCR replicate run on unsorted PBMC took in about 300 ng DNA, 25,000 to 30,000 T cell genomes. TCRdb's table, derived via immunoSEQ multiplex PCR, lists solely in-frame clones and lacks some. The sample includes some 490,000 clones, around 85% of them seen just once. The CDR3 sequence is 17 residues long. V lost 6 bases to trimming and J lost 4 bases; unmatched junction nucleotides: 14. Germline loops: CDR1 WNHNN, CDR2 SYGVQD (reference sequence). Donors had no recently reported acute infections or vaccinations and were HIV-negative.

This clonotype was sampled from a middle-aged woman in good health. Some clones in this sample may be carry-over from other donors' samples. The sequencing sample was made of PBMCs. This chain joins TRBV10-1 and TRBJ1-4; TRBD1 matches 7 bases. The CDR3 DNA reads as TGCGCCAGCAGATTGTGGACAGGCCGCCATGGTAATGAAAAACTGTTTTTT. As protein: CASRLWTGRHGNEKLFF.